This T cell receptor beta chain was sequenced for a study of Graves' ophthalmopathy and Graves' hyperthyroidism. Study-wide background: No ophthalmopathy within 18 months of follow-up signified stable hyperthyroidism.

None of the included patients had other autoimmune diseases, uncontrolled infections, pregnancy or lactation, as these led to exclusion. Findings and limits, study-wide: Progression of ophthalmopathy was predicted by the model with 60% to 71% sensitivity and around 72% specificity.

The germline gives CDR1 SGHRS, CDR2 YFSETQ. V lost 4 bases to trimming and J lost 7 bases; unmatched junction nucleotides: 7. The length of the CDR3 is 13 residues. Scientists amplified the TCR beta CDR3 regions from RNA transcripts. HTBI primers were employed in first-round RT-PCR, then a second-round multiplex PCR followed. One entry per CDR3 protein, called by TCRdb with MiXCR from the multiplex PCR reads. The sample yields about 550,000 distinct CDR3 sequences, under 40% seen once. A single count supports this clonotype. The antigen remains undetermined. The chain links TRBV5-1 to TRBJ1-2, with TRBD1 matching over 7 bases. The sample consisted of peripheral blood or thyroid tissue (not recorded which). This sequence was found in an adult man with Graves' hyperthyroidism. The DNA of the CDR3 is TGCGCCAGCAGCATAGCGACAGGGCTTGGCTACACCTTC. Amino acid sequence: CASSIATGLGYTF.